This T cell receptor beta chain derives from a study of cytomegalovirus exposure and HLA in healthy donors. Study background: The study placed approximately 80% of its approximately 400 genotyped donors in the Caucasian-associated ancestry cluster. Study results and caveats: Most of the TCR beta V segments (in an earlier analysis) were productive either about 87% or about 30% of the time.

This clone has only a few counts. Its specificity is not known. PCR involved 60 Vbeta and 13 Jbeta primers. Only in-frame clones appear in the TCRdb table, and some are missing; sequencing was by immunoSEQ multiplex PCR. The sample carries some 95,000 clones, less than 70% recorded once. Germline V gene lookup returns CDR1 SGHKS and CDR2 YYEKEE (reference sequence). V was trimmed by 2 bases and J by 4 bases, leaving 18 bases between them. The CDR3 length is 16 residues. This receptor was taken from a female donor in good health and CMV-seronegative. The chain combines TRBV5-5 with TRBJ1-1; tentative D call: TRBD1 (5 bases). The sample comprised PBMCs. CDR3 in amino acids: CASSFPPQGTLTEAFF. The CDR3 DNA reads TGTGCCAGCAGCTTTCCCCCTCAGGGTACCCTCACTGAAGCTTTCTTT. Together with reference TRBV5-5 and TRBJ1-1, the CDR3 gives the full variable domain: DAGVTQSPTHLIKTRGQQVTLRCSPISGHKSVSWYQQVLGQGPQFIFQYYEKEERGRGNFPDRFSARQFPNYSSELNVNALLLGDSALYLCASSFPPQGTLTEAFFGQGTRLTVV.